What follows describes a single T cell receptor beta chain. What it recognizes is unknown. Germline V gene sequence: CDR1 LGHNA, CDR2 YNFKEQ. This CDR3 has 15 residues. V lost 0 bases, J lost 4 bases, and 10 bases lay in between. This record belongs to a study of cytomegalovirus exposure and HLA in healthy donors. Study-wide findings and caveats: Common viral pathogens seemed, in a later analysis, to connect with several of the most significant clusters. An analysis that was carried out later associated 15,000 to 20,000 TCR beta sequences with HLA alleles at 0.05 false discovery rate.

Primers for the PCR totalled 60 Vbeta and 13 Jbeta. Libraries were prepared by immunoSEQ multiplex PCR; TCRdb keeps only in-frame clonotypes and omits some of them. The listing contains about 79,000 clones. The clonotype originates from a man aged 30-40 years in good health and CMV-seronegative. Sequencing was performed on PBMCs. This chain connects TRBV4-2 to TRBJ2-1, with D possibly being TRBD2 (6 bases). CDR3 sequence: CASSQDFGGYNEQFF. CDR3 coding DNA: TGTGCCAGCAGCCAAGATTTCGGAGGGTACAATGAGCAGTTCTTC.